This T cell receptor (beta chain) was profiled in a study of long-term antiretroviral therapy in people with HIV (dated 2022 in TCRdb). Concerning the study at large: The earliest samples were collected roughly a decade before the 2015 WHO recommendation for immediate ART, at a time when ART was usually postponed until CD4 counts fell. Whether ART initiation and durable HIV suppression were associated with changes in peripheral blood TRB repertoire composition and diversity was tested in a retrospective serial study. A total of 150 to 200 cryopreserved PBMC samples came from a few dozen adults with confirmed HIV infection and were collected serially over a mean of around 6 years (range 1-12). About 40% of the 30 participants with HIV were female. No cross-contamination during QIAcube processing was seen in test extractions of a monoclonal T-cell line run alongside a few dozen polyclonal samples. Overall study results and their limits: Unsorted PBMC were profiled instead of sorted CD4+ and CD8+ T cells because pre-ART samples had limited cell numbers. Inferences about post-ART repertoire changes are limited because no data were available on ART adherence, viral resistance or therapy changes. The samples were dated from about 2003 to 2018, and the ART regimens that were used may be less effective than current ART regimens. Narrower CDR3 length ranges were observed in HIV repertoires than in controls, and an antigen-experienced repertoire with only a slight naive shift after ART was suggested by the network structure. Since PBMC availability was limited, sequencing covered only the TCR beta chain, with no alpha chain pairing. The repertoire was dominated across all time points by expanded TRB clones identified before ART initiation, although this dominance was seen to fluctuate and to decrease in many PLHIV after ART. Starting ART was linked to a significant rise in TRB diversity, yet even after long-term ART the diversity remained significantly lower than in transplant donor controls.

The immunoSEQ hsTCRB v3.0 assay was used at survey level resolution to sequence the TRB variable region. A depth of about 35,000-55,000 T-cell genomes per sample was targeted for TRB sequencing. An Illumina MiSeq with a v3 150-cycle kit was used to sequence the pooled TRB libraries. As for the original processing: Repertoire analysis ran in R within a reproducible Nextflow workflow covering QC, data transformation and analysis. Custom analyses were implemented in LymphoSeq2, an R package for AIRR-Seq data exploration. A few samples that produced fewer than 5000 total TRB sequences were removed, so fewer than 200 HIV repertoires were analyzed. Among the roughly 200 retained HIV repertoires, 55 to 65 were collected before ART initiation and 129 were collected after ART initiation. Repertoires were downsampled to 5000 TRB nucleotide sequences, with summary statistics averaged over 100 downsampling iterations. TRB sequences were retained for analysis only if CDR3 regions of at least seven amino acids were present. Two measures captured diversity: a Shannon entropy-derived clonality score and the Gini coefficient. In the repertoire networks, any two of the top 5000 CDR3 amino acid sequences were connected whenever the two sequences differed by an edit distance of one. Antigen specificity groups and MHC restriction were predicted for TRB CDR3 amino acid sequences with GLIPH2. Known CMV, EBV, HIV or tissue antigen associations were flagged by matching CDR3 amino acid sequences against VDJdb and McPAS-TCR. Pre-ART, post-ART and control groups were compared with Wilcoxon signed-rank tests and Holm-Bonferroni correction. The table comes from immuneACCESS by way of TCRdb, which keeps in-frame sequences with V and J called. Part of the clones is missing from these tables; in studies checked, under half for an unresolved V gene and the rest for unknown reasons. V, J and clone size derive from that table, while D and trimming were established from the DNA sequence. This sample holds around 29,000 clones; around 95% were observed only once. Together, the top ten hold around 3.1% of the sample.

According to the germline V gene, CDR1 reads SGHRS and CDR2 reads YFSETQ. V and J are truncated by 2 bases and 2 bases respectively, leaving an intervening sequence of 16 bases. Its CDR3 holds 16 amino acids, cysteine through phenylalanine. Just CDR3 DNA is preserved here, 48 bases in frame from base 1. Inclusion was restricted to participants for whom at least one PBMC sample before ART initiation and at least two post-ART samples were available. Treatment was received in the United States of America by all participants with HIV. Before DNA extraction, cryopreserved samples of about 0.9-11 million PBMC were thawed and washed. At the time of the earliest PBMC sample for each participant with HIV, ages ranged from 23 to 54 years. PBMC samples from each participant spanned 1-4 timepoints before ART initiation and 2-8 timepoints after ART initiation, with a median of 7 samples. Serial HIV viral load, CD4+ T-cell count, ART history and demographic data were obtained for every participant. Genomic DNA was extracted from unsorted PBMC with a Qiagen kit on a QIAcube, with processing performed in batches of 12 samples.

For this clone: Its cognate antigen has yet to be identified. No much larger clonotype is one base removed from it; base qualities were not supplied.

The origin of this receptor is a man in his fifties with HIV. The sample consisted of unsorted PBMCs, taken 5.3 years after starting antiretroviral therapy. The rearranged chain carries TRBV5-1 and TRBJ1-1; the D segment could be TRBD1, given 5 matching bases. The CDR3 is CASSLIAPGDNTEAFF. In nucleotide form, the sequence is TGCGCCAGCAGCTTAATAGCGCCGGGGGACAACACTGAAGCTTTCTTT.